These 29 T cell receptor beta chains originate from one sample sequenced in a study of blood T cell repertoires in COVID-19. Assay used: immunoSEQ multiplex PCR; TCRdb lists only in-frame clones, some missing. In the table there are around 270,000 clones, around nine tenths of which are singletons. The sample consisted of peripheral blood. The receptor set was obtained from a man aged 35 to 55 with acute or convalescent COVID-19.

The J gene is TRBJ2-3, the V gene TRBV27; perhaps TRBD2 as D (5 bases). V was cut by 2 bases and J by 5 bases, with 11 bases left in between. There are 14 residues in the CDR3. CDR1 is MNHEY, CDR2 SMNVEV, per germline (reference sequence). CDR3 DNA: TGTGCCAGCAGTTTAATGGACTCTCAAGATACGCAGTATTTT. Translating gives CASSLMDSQDTQYF.

CDR3 nucleotides: TGTGCCAGCAGTTCCTCACAGGTCTCGGCTTCACCCCTCCACTTT. Translated: CASSSSQVSASPLHF. V is TRBV6-5 and J is TRBJ1-6, with D tentatively TRBD1 (5 bases). CDR1 is MNHEY, CDR2 SVGAGI, per germline. The CDR3 contains 15 residues. V was clipped by 4 bases and J by 9 bases, with 16 bases between them.

The chain has TRBV2 and TRBJ1-2; 8 nucleotides agree with TRBD1. The CDR3 length is 15 residues. V was pared by 2 bases and J by 7 bases, with 9 bases of the junction left unmatched. Germline CDR1 and CDR2: SNHLY and FYNNEI. The CDR3 here is CASSELGRGQVGYTF. The CDR3 DNA reads TGTGCCAGCAGTGAATTGGGCAGGGGGCAAGTTGGCTACACCTTC.

The genes are TRBV6-5 and TRBJ1-1; TRBD1 is a possible D gene (6 bases). Germline CDR1 is MNHEY and CDR2 is SVGAGI. This CDR3 contains 15 residues. The V gene lost 6 bases and the J gene lost 1 base, with 15 bases spanning the gap. The CDR3 nucleotides are TGTGCCAGCAGAAAACCGGGACAAACGAACACTGAAGCTTTCTTT. This gives the protein CASRKPGQTNTEAFF.

CDR3 in amino acids: CASSRGGQHGYTF. The CDR3 DNA is TGTGCCAGCAGCCGGGGGGGGCAGCATGGCTACACCTTC. The chain uses TRBV6-5 and TRBJ1-2; tentative D call: TRBD1 (6 bases). Deletions cut 6 bases from V and 6 bases from J, with 14 bases between. CDR3 length equals 13 residues. Germline lookup yields CDR1 MNHEY and CDR2 SVGAGI.

This chain links TRBV27 with TRBJ2-1; 9 bases align to TRBD1. V trimming: 5 bases; J trimming: 4 bases; junction bases outside the gene matches: 9. This CDR3 is built from 16 residues. Germline V CDR1 and CDR2: MNHEY, SMNVEV (reference sequence). The CDR3 is CASSPLEGQGYNEQFF. The CDR3 coding sequence is TGTGCCAGCAGTCCCCTCGAAGGACAGGGGTACAATGAGCAGTTCTTC.

The chain links TRBV29-1 to TRBJ2-7; D remains unclear. This CDR3 has 12 residues. Germline CDR1 SQVTM, CDR2 ANQGSEA. Trimming removed 6 bases at V and 1 base at J, with 10 bases between. CDR3 bases: TGCAGCGTACGAGGCGCGTCCTACGAGCAGTACTTC. Translated: CSVRGASYEQYF.

The rearrangement links TRBV28 to TRBJ1-2, with a weak D call TRBD1 (6 bases). V lost 3 bases and J 4 bases, leaving 15 bases between the germline ends. The CDR3 has 15 amino acids. Germline values: CDR1 MDHEN, CDR2 SYDVKM. This chain's CDR3 is CASSFLTGTPYGYTF. CDR3 DNA: TGTGCCAGCAGTTTCTTGACCGGGACACCCTATGGCTACACCTTC.

This sequence joins TRBV11-2 and TRBJ2-2; the D gene is possibly TRBD2 (7 bases). The CDR3 totals 15 residues. Trimming stripped 3 bases from V and 4 bases from J, with 12 bases between. The germline CDR1 and CDR2 sequences are SGHAT and FQNNGV. CDR3 amino acids: CASSFRGGGTGELFF. The CDR3, as DNA: TGTGCCAGCAGCTTTCGCGGGGGCGGCACCGGGGAGCTGTTTTTT.

In this sample, this clone turned up once. The same CDR3 arises from other DNA sequences in this sample as well. The chain couples TRBV5-6 to TRBJ1-1, with D possibly being TRBD1 (6 bases). CDR1 is SGHDT, CDR2 YYEEEE, per germline. V was cut by 4 bases and J by 0 bases, with 10 bases left in between. The CDR3 totals 14 residues. CDR3 region: CASSLGHLNTEAFF. CDR3 bases: TGTGCCAGCAGCCTGGGACATCTGAACACTGAAGCTTTCTTT.

This chain connects TRBV7-9 to TRBJ1-1; no reliable D call. The germline gives CDR1 SEHNR, CDR2 FQNEAQ (reference sequence). The V end was cut by 5 bases, the J end by 8 bases, with 12 bases between. The CDR3 is made up of 12 amino acids. DNA for the CDR3: TGTGCCAGCAGCCCCGGTGATTGGGAAGCTTTCTTT. Encoded protein: CASSPGDWEAFF.

The chain recombines TRBV12-5 with TRBJ1-4; TRBD1 matches at 10 bases. The CDR3 length is 18 residues. Germline V gene lookup returns CDR1 LGHNT and CDR2 FRNRAP. With 5 bases clipped from V and 5 bases from J, the junction kept 14 bases outside the gene matches. The CDR3 here is CASGPRPTSDRGNEKLFF. Here the CDR3 DNA reads TGTGCTAGTGGTCCCCGCCCCACCTCGGACAGGGGGAATGAAAAACTGTTTTTT.

In this sample, this clone turned up once. The CDR3 coding sequence is TGTGCCAGCAGTTTAGGGGGGGCGCATGGCTACACCTTC. As protein: CASSLGGAHGYTF. V is TRBV27 and J is TRBJ1-2, with a tentative D call TRBD1 (6 bases). V lost 2 bases and J 6 bases, leaving 10 bases between the germline ends. The germline V gene has CDR1 MNHEY and CDR2 SMNVEV (reference sequence). There are 13 residues in the CDR3.

The chain employs TRBV7-9 and TRBJ1-2; possibly TRBD1 for D (5 bases). This CDR3 is 12 amino acids long. Germline values: CDR1 SEHNR, CDR2 FQNEAQ (reference sequence). Trimming pared 3 bases from V and 6 bases from J, leaving 8 bases between. CDR3 coding DNA: TGTGCCAGCAGCTTCGGGGGGGATGGCTACACCTTC. Amino acid sequence: CASSFGGDGYTF.

The chain combines TRBV19 with TRBJ1-2; 7 nucleotides line up with TRBD1. The CDR3 has 16 amino acids. Germline values: CDR1 LNHDA, CDR2 SQIVND (reference sequence). The trim removed 5 bases at V and 4 bases at J, leaving 13 bases unmatched. CDR3 sequence reads: CASSHPGTDLSYGYTF. CDR3 bases: TGTGCCAGTAGTCACCCCGGGACAGACCTTAGCTATGGCTACACCTTC.

V is TRBV10-2 and J is TRBJ1-6; possible D gene TRBD1, 5 bases. Trimming shortened V by 4 bases and J by 7 bases, and 14 bases separated the two germline ends. The CDR3 runs to 15 residues. The V gene's germline CDR1 is WSHSY and CDR2 SAAADI. This CDR3 reads CASSAGGGVNSPLHF. For the CDR3, the DNA is TGCGCCAGCAGTGCGGGCGGGGGGGTGAATTCACCCCTCCACTTT.

The CDR3 is CASSLRGGDSTDTQYF. In nucleotides, the CDR3 is TGTGCCAGCAGCTTACGGGGGGGGGATAGCACAGATACGCAGTATTTT. V and J are TRBV11-2 and TRBJ2-3; 8 bases map to TRBD2. The V segment lost 2 bases and the J segment 0 bases; nucleotides outside the gene matches: 4. CDR1 and CDR2 (germline): SGHAT, FQNNGV. This CDR3 has 16 residues. The full variable domain, completed using reference TRBV11-2 and TRBJ2-3, is EAGVAQSPRYKIIEKRQSVAFWCNPISGHATLYWYQQILGQGPKLLIQFQNNGVVDDSQLPKDRFSAERLKGVDSTLKIQPAKLEDSAVYLCASSLRGGDSTDTQYFGPGTRLTVL.

The V and J genes are TRBV7-2 and TRBJ2-3; D is unresolved. Germline values: CDR1 SGHTA, CDR2 FQGNSA. The CDR3 spans 15 residues. Trimming took 5 bases from V and 2 from J, leaving 14 bases between them. The CDR3 bases are TGTGCCAGCAGCCCAAGACACCAATTCACAGATACGCAGTATTTT. Translation: CASSPRHQFTDTQYF.

The chain carries TRBV9 and TRBJ1-2; D is unclear. This CDR3 has 12 residues. The germline V gene encodes CDR1 SGDLS and CDR2 YYNGEE. The V end lost 3 bases, the J end lost 6 bases, and 9 bases lay between the germline ends. This chain's CDR3 is CASSGWAHGYTF. Written as DNA, the CDR3 is TGTGCCAGCAGCGGTTGGGCGCATGGCTACACCTTC.

V usage is TRBV25-1 and J usage is TRBJ1-2; D remains ambiguous. CDR3 length: 12 residues. The germline V gene encodes CDR1 MGHDK and CDR2 SYGVNS. V lost 5 bases, J lost 8 bases, and 12 bases lay in between. The CDR3 DNA is TGTGCCAGCAGTTTAAGTCGAGGGGGCTACACCTTC. Translating it yields CASSLSRGGYTF.

The DNA for the CDR3 is TGTGCCAGCAGTGCAGGACACCGGTATGGCTACACCTTC. This encodes CASSAGHRYGYTF. The chain uses TRBV9 and TRBJ1-2, with D tentatively TRBD1 (5 bases). Germline lookup yields CDR1 SGDLS and CDR2 YYNGEE. V was shortened by 5 bases and J by 5 bases, with 13 bases between the two germline ends. The CDR3 runs 13 residues.

The CDR3 DNA sequence: TGCGCCAGCAGCTTGGCACAGGGGGAAACCGGGGAGCTGTTTTTT. This translates into CASSLAQGETGELFF. This chain uses TRBV5-1 with TRBJ2-2, with 8 bases matching TRBD1. Germline assignment: CDR1 SGHRS and CDR2 YFSETQ. After removal of 0 bases from V and 5 bases from J, the junction contained 3 bases not matched to a gene. CDR3 length: 15 residues.

V usage is TRBV16 and J usage is TRBJ1-3, with D possibly TRBD1 on 5 matching bases. Trimming shortened V by 7 bases and J by 2 bases, and 12 bases separated the two germline ends. The CDR3 extends over 14 amino acids. Looked up from germline, CDR1 is KGHSY and CDR2 is FQNENV. Written as DNA, the CDR3 is TGTGCCAGCACCGAAGGCAGGGCTGGAAACACCATATATTTT. Residues: CASTEGRAGNTIYF.

The chain links TRBV3-1 (or the pseudogene TRBV3-2) to TRBJ2-1; D gene uncertain. CDR1 LGHDT and CDR2 YNNKEL come from the germline V gene (reference sequence). CDR3 length: 15 amino acids. V was shortened by 1 base and J by 0 bases, with 7 bases between the two germline ends. CDR3 loop: CASSQGWASYNEQFF. The CDR3 DNA reads TGTGCCAGCAGCCAAGGATGGGCCTCCTACAATGAGCAGTTCTTC.

V is TRBV14 and J is TRBJ2-3; 7 bases align to TRBD2. This CDR3 comprises 17 residues. CDR1 SGHDN and CDR2 FVKESK come from the germline V gene. J gave up 0 bases and V 4 bases, and 10 bases lay outside the gene matches. CDR3 in DNA: TGTGCCAGCAGCCGTCGACTAGCTCAAACTAGCACAGATACGCAGTATTTT. Its protein is CASSRRLAQTSTDTQYF.

The chain is built from TRBV10-1 and TRBJ2-1; 7 bases align to TRBD1. Germline lookup yields CDR1 WNHNN and CDR2 SYGVQD (reference sequence). The CDR3 totals 15 residues. Unmatched junction bases numbered 1, after V lost 2 bases and J lost 0 bases. The CDR3 here is CASSERQGSYNEQFF. In DNA, the CDR3 is TGCGCCAGCAGTGAGCGACAGGGCTCCTACAATGAGCAGTTCTTC.

J is TRBJ1-1 and V is TRBV18; no definite D call. Germline CDR1 KGHSH, CDR2 LQKENI. V lost 4 bases, J lost 2 bases, and 11 bases lay in between. This CDR3 region has 14 residues. The CDR3 nucleotides read TGTGCCAGCTCACGGGCGGGAAGCAACACTGAAGCTTTCTTT. Translating gives CASSRAGSNTEAFF.

The V and J genes are TRBV5-5 and TRBJ2-2, with 8 bases lining up with TRBD1. After removal of 3 bases from V and 1 base from J, the junction contained 2 bases not matched to a gene. The CDR3 is 15 residues long. Germline V lookup: CDR1 SGHKS, CDR2 YYEKEE (reference sequence). The CDR3 here is CASSSGTGNTGELFF. The CDR3 nucleotides read TGTGCCAGCAGCTCCGGGACAGGGAACACCGGGGAGCTGTTTTTT.

The V call is TRBV6-5, the J call TRBJ2-3; D is ambiguous. Trimming removed 6 bases from V and 2 bases from J, with 9 bases in between. Germline loops: CDR1 MNHEY, CDR2 SVGAGI. The CDR3 contains 13 residues. CDR3 protein: CASRAVLTDTQYF. As DNA, the CDR3 is TGTGCCAGCAGGGCGGTCCTCACAGATACGCAGTATTTT.